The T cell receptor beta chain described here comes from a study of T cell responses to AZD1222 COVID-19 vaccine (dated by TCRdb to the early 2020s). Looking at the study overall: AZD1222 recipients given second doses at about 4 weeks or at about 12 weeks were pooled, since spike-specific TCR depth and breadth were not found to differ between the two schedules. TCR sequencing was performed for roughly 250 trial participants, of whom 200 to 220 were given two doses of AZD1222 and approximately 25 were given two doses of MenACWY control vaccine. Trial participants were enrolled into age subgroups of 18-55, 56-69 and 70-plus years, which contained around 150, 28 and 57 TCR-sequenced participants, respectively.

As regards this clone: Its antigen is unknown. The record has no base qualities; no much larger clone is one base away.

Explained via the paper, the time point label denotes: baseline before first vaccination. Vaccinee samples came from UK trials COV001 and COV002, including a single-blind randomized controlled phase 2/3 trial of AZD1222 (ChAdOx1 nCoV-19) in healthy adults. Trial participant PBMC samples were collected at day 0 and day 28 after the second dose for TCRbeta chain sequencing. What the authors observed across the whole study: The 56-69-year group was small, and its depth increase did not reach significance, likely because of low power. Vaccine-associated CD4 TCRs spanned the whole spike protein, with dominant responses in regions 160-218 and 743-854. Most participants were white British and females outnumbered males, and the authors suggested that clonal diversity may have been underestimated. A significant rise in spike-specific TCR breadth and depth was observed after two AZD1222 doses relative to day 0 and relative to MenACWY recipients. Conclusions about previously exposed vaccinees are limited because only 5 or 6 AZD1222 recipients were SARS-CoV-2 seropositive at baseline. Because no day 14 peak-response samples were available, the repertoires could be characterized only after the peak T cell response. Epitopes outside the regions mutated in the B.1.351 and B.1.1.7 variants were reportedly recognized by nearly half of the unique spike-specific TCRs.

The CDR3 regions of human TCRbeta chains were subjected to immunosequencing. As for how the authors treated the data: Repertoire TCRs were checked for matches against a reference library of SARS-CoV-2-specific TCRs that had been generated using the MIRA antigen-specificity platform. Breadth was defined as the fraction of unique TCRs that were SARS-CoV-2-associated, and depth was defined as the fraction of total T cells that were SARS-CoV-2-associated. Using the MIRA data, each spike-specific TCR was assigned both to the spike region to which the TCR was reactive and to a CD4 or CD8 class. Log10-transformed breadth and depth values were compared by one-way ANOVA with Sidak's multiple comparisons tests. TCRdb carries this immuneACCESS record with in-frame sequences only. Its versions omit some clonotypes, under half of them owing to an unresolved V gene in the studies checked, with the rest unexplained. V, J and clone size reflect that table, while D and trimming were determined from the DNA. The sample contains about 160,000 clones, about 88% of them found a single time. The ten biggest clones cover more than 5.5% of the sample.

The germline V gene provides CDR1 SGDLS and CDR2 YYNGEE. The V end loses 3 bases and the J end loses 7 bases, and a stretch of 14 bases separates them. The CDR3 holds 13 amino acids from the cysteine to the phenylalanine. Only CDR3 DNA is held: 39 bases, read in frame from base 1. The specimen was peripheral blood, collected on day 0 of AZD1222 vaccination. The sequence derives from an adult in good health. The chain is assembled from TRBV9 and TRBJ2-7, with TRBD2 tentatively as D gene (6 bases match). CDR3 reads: CASSGAGLGEQYF. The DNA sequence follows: TGTGCCAGCAGCGGGGCGGGATTGGGAGAGCAGTACTTC. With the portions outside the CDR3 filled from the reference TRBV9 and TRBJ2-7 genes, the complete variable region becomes DSGVTQTPKHLITATGQRVTLRCSPRSGDLSVYWYQQSLDQGLQFLIQYYNGEERAKGNILERFSAQQFPDLHSELNLSSLELGDSALYFCASSGAGLGEQYFGPGTRLTVT.